These 6 T cell receptor beta chains originate from one sample sequenced in a study of T cells in Graves' hyperthyroidism and ophthalmopathy. From RNA transcripts, TCR beta CDR3 regions were amplified. Initially, a first-round RT-PCR of the TCR CDR3 employed the HTBI primer set. A single record per CDR3 protein comes from TCRdb applying MiXCR to the multiplex PCR reads. The sample holds hundreds of thousands of distinct CDR3 sequences, around a sixth seen once. Sequencing input: blood. The receptors were gathered from a woman aged 45-65 years with Graves' hyperthyroidism that later progressed to Graves' ophthalmopathy.

This clonotype was counted many times. V usage is TRBV11-2 and J usage is TRBJ1-6, with D hard to call. V was clipped by 4 bases and J by 7 bases, with 8 bases between them. This CDR3 has 13 amino acids. CDR1 and CDR2 (germline): SGHAT, FQNNGV. The CDR3 sequence is CASSSPRNSPLHF. As DNA, the CDR3 is TGTGCCAGCAGCTCCCCCCGGAATTCACCCCTCCACTTT.

This clonotype was counted at least ten times. V is TRBV19 and J is TRBJ1-1; unclear D gene. The CDR3 extends over 14 amino acids. The V and J ends lost 2 bases and 1 base respectively, with 8 bases between them. CDR1 and CDR2 from the germline V gene are LNHDA and SQIVND (reference sequence). CDR3 nucleotides: TGTGCCAGTAGTATATCGGGTCCGAACACTGAAGCTTTCTTT. Its protein product is CASSISGPNTEAFF.

This clonotype was observed many times. J is TRBJ1-1 and V is TRBV10-3; possibly TRBD1 for D (5 bases). CDR3 size: 13 residues. Trimming stripped 5 bases from V and 1 base from J, with 8 bases between. Germline V gene data show CDR1 as ENHRY and CDR2 as SYGVKD. For the CDR3, the DNA is TGTGCCATCAGTTTGACAGAGAACACTGAAGCTTTCTTT. It encodes CAISLTENTEAFF.

This clonotype has a handful of counts. The gene calls are TRBV7-6 and TRBJ1-1; perhaps TRBD1 as D (5 bases). Germline V gene data show CDR1 as SGHVS and CDR2 as FNYEAQ. There are 16 residues in the CDR3. V lost 1 base to trimming and J lost 3 bases, with 15 bases between them. CDR3 in amino acids: CASSLEWGGRDTEAFF. The CDR3 bases are TGTGCCAGCAGCTTAGAATGGGGGGGACGGGACACTGAAGCTTTCTTT.

This clonotype was detected ten times or more. The chain uses TRBV7-8 and TRBJ2-3, with D perhaps assigned TRBD1 or TRBD2 (5 bases each). Trimming took off 5 bases at V and 2 bases at J, with 17 bases between the two ends. Germline values: CDR1 SGHVS, CDR2 FQNEAQ. CDR3 size: 16 residues. As DNA, the CDR3 is TGTGCCAGCAGCGATTTCCCGGGGCCAACCACAGATACGCAGTATTTT. As protein: CASSDFPGPTTDTQYF.

This chain joins TRBV10-3 and TRBJ2-3, with D hard to call. V lost 7 bases and J lost 1, with 18 bases in between. The germline CDR1 and CDR2 sequences are ENHRY and SYGVKD. This CDR3 is 16 amino acids long. CDR3 amino acids: CAITSGSFGGTDTQYF. CDR3 nucleotides: TGTGCCATCACCTCCGGGTCTTTTGGTGGCACAGATACGCAGTATTTT.